This entry describes one T cell receptor beta chain. The CDR3 loop spans 16 amino acids. The germline CDR1 and CDR2 sequences are SGDLS and YYNGEE. With 0 bases clipped from V and 6 bases from J, the junction kept 8 bases outside the gene matches. Original processing methods: Nucleated cell number was recorded as an estimate derived from reference gene primer amplification. Repertoires were generated with immunoSEQ multiplex PCR, while TCRdb's copy carries only in-frame clones and drops some. The V and J calls and clone size come from that table; D and trimming were worked out from the DNA. The sample yields 200,000 or so clones, about 88% seen once. The data stem from a study of blood T cell repertoires in COVID-19. Overall study context: Sites in the United States, Italy and Spain provided acute and convalescent COVID-19 samples.

The chain has TRBV9 and TRBJ2-2; TRBD1 matches 7 bases. The sample taken for sequencing was peripheral blood. The sequence derives from a man over 45 who had recovered from COVID-19. The CDR3 is CASSVGQGPRSGELFF. The CDR3 region has the DNA TGTGCCAGCAGCGTAGGACAGGGACCCCGCTCCGGGGAGCTGTTTTTT.